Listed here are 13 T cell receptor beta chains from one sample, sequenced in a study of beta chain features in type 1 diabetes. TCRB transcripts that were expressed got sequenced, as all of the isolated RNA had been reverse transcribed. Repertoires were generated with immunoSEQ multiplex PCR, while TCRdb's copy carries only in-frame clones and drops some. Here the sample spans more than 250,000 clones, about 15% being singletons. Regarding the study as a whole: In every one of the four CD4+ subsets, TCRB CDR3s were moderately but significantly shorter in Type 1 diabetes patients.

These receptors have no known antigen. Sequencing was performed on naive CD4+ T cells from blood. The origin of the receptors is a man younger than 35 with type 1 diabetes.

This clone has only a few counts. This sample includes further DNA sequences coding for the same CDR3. In DNA form, the CDR3 reads TGTGCCAGCAGCTTAGGTGCAGGTCGGGAGACCCAGTACTTC. Translated, it gives CASSLGAGRETQYF. The chain recombines TRBV7-8 with TRBJ2-5; D unresolved. In germline, CDR1 is SGHVS, CDR2 FQNEAQ. The CDR3 is 14 residues long. V lost 1 base, J lost 5 bases, and 11 bases lay in between.

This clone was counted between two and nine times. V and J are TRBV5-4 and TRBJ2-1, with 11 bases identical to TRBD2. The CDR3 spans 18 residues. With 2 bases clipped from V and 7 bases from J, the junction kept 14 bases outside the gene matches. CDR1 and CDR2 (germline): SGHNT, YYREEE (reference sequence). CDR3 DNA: TGTGCCAGCAGCTTTCCGGGACTAGCGGTGGGATTTAGTAATGAGCAGTTCTTC. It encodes CASSFPGLAVGFSNEQFF.

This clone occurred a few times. This chain's CDR3 is CASTQEEGRRKTQYF. CDR3 bases: TGTGCCAGTACCCAAGAGGAGGGGCGCAGAAAGACCCAGTACTTC. The chain uses TRBV19 and TRBJ2-5; TRBD2 is a possible D gene (6 bases). Germline CDR1 and CDR2: LNHDA and SQIVND (reference sequence). The ends were cut back, 7 bases at V and 6 bases at J, with 21 bases in the middle. This CDR3 has 15 amino acids. Full variable domain (remainder filled in from reference TRBV19 and TRBJ2-5): DGGITQSPKYLFRKEGQNVTLSCEQNLNHDAMYWYRQDPGQGLRLIYYSQIVNDFQKGDIAEGYSVSREKKESFPLTVTSAQKNPTAFYLCASTQEEGRRKTQYFGPGTRLLVL.

The CDR3 DNA sequence: TGTGCCAGCAGCTTAGGGACAGTAAACACTGAAGCTTTCTTT. Encoded protein: CASSLGTVNTEAFF. The chain is built from TRBV7-2 and TRBJ1-1; TRBD1 is a possible D gene (6 bases). From germline, CDR1 is SGHTA and CDR2 FQGNSA. This CDR3 spans 14 amino acids. V lost 1 base and J 2 bases, leaving 8 bases between the germline ends.

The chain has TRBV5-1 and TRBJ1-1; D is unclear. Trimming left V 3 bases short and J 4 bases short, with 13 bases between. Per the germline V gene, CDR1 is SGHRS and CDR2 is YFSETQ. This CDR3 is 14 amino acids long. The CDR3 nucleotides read TGCGCCAGCAGCTCGGAGAGGGTTGGCACTGAAGCTTTCTTT. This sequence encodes CASSSERVGTEAFF.

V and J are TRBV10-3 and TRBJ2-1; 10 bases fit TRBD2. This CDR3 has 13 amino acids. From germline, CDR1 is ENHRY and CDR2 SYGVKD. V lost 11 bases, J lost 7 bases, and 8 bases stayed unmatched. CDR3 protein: CAVRAGGLNEQFF. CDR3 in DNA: TGTGCCGTCCGAGCGGGAGGGCTTAATGAGCAGTTCTTC.

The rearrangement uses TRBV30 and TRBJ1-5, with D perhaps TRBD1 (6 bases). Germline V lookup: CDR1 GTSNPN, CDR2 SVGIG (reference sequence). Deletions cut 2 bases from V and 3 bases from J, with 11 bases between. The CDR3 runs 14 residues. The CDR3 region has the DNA TGTGCCTGGAGTATACAGGGCTACAATCAGCCCCAGCATTTT. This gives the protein CAWSIQGYNQPQHF.

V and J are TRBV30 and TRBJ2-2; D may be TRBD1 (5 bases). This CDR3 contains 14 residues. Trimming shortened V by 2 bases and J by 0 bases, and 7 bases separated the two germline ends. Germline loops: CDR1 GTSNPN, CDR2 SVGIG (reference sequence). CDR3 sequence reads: CAWSRRANTGELFF. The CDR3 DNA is TGTGCCTGGAGTCGCAGGGCGAACACCGGGGAGCTGTTTTTT.

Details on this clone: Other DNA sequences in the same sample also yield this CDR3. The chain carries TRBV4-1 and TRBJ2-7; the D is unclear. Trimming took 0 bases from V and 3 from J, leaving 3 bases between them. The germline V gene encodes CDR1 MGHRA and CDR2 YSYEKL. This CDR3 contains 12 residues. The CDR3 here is CASSQDGYEQYF. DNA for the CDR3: TGCGCCAGCAGCCAAGACGGCTACGAGCAGTACTTC.

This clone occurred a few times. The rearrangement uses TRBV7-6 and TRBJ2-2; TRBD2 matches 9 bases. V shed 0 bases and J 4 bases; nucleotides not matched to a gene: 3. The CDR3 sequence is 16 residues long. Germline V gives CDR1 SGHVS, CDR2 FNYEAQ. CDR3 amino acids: CASSLARAGGTGELFF. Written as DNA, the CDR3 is TGTGCCAGCAGCTTAGCGAGAGCGGGGGGCACCGGGGAGCTGTTTTTT.

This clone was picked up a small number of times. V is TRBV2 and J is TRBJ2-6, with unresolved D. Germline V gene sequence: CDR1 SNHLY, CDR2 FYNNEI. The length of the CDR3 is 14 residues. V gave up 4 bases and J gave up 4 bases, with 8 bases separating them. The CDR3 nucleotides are TGTGCCAGCAGTGGAAACCGGGGGGCCAACGTCCTGACTTTC. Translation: CASSGNRGANVLTF.

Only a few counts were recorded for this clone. DNA of the CDR3: TGTGCCTGGAATGGCCAGGGGGTACCGAATCAGCCCCAGCATTTT. As protein: CAWNGQGVPNQPQHF. V and J are TRBV30 and TRBJ1-5; 7 bases line up with TRBD1. Germline lookup yields CDR1 GTSNPN and CDR2 SVGIG (reference sequence). The V gene end was trimmed by 4 bases and the J gene end by 4 bases; junction bases not matched to a gene: 10. The CDR3 has 15 amino acids.

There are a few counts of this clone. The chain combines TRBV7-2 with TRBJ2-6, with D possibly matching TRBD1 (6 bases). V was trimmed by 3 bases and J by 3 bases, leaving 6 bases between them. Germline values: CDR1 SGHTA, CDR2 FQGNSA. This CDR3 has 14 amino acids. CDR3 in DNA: TGTGCCAGCAGCTTCAGGGGTGGGGCCAACGTCCTGACTTTC. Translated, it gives CASSFRGGANVLTF.